A selection of T cell receptor beta chains follows, all from one sample in a study of T cells after yellow fever vaccination. Via MiXCR, TCRdb re-called the 5' RACE reads, giving one row per CDR3 protein. The profile covers approximately 510,000 distinct CDR3 sequences, with 21% appearing a single time and approximately 16% taken by the ten largest. Sample: PBMCs, taken roughly 20 days after the first yellow fever vaccination. The receptors shown here come from a man aged 18 to 30 who received the YFV17D yellow fever vaccine. Each CDR3 is given with its conserved first and last residue. D genes are given only for firm matches. Some rows have no size entry. The others give once, few or many, or a class for an expanded clone.

d_gene: TRBD1; v_gene: TRBV7-9; abundance: .; j_gene: TRBJ1-2; CDR3nt: TGTGCCAGCAGCAAGTCAGGGGGCGCGAAAGGCTACACCTTC; CDR3aa: CASSKSGGAKGYTF
d_gene: .; v_gene: TRBV5-1; abundance: few; j_gene: TRBJ2-5; CDR3nt: TGCGCCAGCAGCCTAGGGGCGGCCCCGAAGACCCAGTACTTC; CDR3aa: CASSLGAAPKTQYF
d_gene: TRBD2; v_gene: TRBV20-1; abundance: few; j_gene: TRBJ2-1; CDR3nt: TGCAGTGCTAGAAAACATAGCGGGCCAATCTACAATGAGCAGTTCTTC; CDR3aa: CSARKHSGPIYNEQFF
d_gene: .; v_gene: TRBV10-2; abundance: few; j_gene: TRBJ1-5; CDR3nt: TGCGCCAGCAGTGAGGCGGGGCCCCAGCATTTT; CDR3aa: CASSEAGPQHF
d_gene: TRBD1; v_gene: TRBV6-5; abundance: few; j_gene: TRBJ2-7; CDR3nt: TGTGCCAGCAGTTCCGTGAAGGTAGTGCGGGACAGGAGCTACGAGCAGTACTTC; CDR3aa: CASSSVKVVRDRSYEQYF
d_gene: .; v_gene: TRBV9; abundance: few; j_gene: TRBJ2-7; CDR3nt: TGTGCCAGCAGCATGGGACTGCCGAGCTCCTACGAGCAGTACTTC; CDR3aa: CASSMGLPSSYEQYF
d_gene: TRBD2; v_gene: TRBV5-1; abundance: few; j_gene: TRBJ2-3; CDR3nt: TGCGCCAGCAGTCCTCAGCGGGGGGGTTCGACAGATACGCAGTATTTT; CDR3aa: CASSPQRGGSTDTQYF
d_gene: TRBD2; v_gene: TRBV4-1; abundance: .; j_gene: TRBJ2-3; CDR3nt: TGCGCCAGCAGCCAGTGGACTAGCGGGTCGAGGGATACGCAGTATTTT; CDR3aa: CASSQWTSGSRDTQYF
d_gene: TRBD2; v_gene: TRBV18; abundance: .; j_gene: TRBJ2-7; CDR3nt: TGTGCCAGCTCATCTACTAGCGGGGGCACCGAGCAGTACTTC; CDR3aa: CASSSTSGGTEQYF
d_gene: TRBD2; v_gene: TRBV7-6; abundance: .; j_gene: TRBJ2-5; CDR3nt: TGTGCCAGCAGGAGACTAGCGGGGAGAAATCTTGAACAAGAGACCCAGTACTTC; CDR3aa: CASRRLAGRNLEQETQYF
d_gene: TRBD1; v_gene: TRBV10-3; abundance: .; j_gene: TRBJ2-4; CDR3nt: TGTGCCATCAGTGAGTCGGGGACAGGGACCAAAAACATTCAGTACTTC; CDR3aa: CAISESGTGTKNIQYF
d_gene: .; v_gene: TRBV6-2/TRBV6-3; abundance: few; j_gene: TRBJ1-5; CDR3nt: TGTGCCAGCAGTTGGGGAGGCTGGCCCCAGCATTTT; CDR3aa: CASSWGGWPQHF
d_gene: .; v_gene: TRBV7-9; abundance: .; j_gene: TRBJ1-3; CDR3nt: TGTGCCAGCAGCCCCCGGCAGGACACTGGAAACACCATATATTTT; CDR3aa: CASSPRQDTGNTIYF
d_gene: .; v_gene: TRBV11-2; abundance: few; j_gene: TRBJ2-3; CDR3nt: TGTGCCAGCAGCTTAGGGTGGCCGCAGTATTTT; CDR3aa: CASSLGWPQYF
d_gene: .; v_gene: TRBV10-3; abundance: .; j_gene: TRBJ2-7; CDR3nt: TGTGCCATCAGGGACCAGGGGGGAATCCTAGACGAGCAGTACTTC; CDR3aa: CAIRDQGGILDEQYF
d_gene: TRBD2; v_gene: TRBV6-1; abundance: .; j_gene: TRBJ2-1; CDR3nt: TGTGCCAGCTCCGATTGGGGGGGGGATGAGCAGTTCTTC; CDR3aa: CASSDWGGDEQFF
d_gene: TRBD2; v_gene: TRBV7-2; abundance: .; j_gene: TRBJ2-7; CDR3nt: TGTGCCAGCTCGAGGGAGGGGATCCTCTACGAGCAGTACTTC; CDR3aa: CASSREGILYEQYF
d_gene: .; v_gene: TRBV5-1; abundance: few; j_gene: TRBJ2-7; CDR3nt: TGCGCCAGCAGCCCAGACGAACCCTACGAGCAGTACTTC; CDR3aa: CASSPDEPYEQYF
d_gene: .; v_gene: TRBV20-1; abundance: .; j_gene: TRBJ1-2; CDR3nt: TGCAGTGCTAGGTGGTACGGGGGAGAGTGGGGCTACACCTTC; CDR3aa: CSARWYGGEWGYTF